This TCR beta chain appears in the sequencing data of a study of human T cells and chemical hapten exposure. Study context: Doses of diphenylcyclopropenone went to the patients' scalps weekly throughout the approximately 22-week study.

Study-level results: TCRs at high frequency, those above 1 in 1000, did not change with DPC sensitization.

V shed 4 bases, J shed 9 bases, and the junction held 4 bases outside the gene matches. The CDR3 runs 13 residues. CDR1 LNHDA and CDR2 SQIVND come from the germline V gene (reference sequence). Individual cDNA molecules in this library carried unique molecular identifiers. One entry per CDR3 protein, called by TCRdb with MiXCR from the RACE reads. In the table there are about 380,000 distinct CDR3 sequences, nearly 5% of which are singletons. Time point defined: patch test 1, 2 weeks after DPC sensitization. Treatment described: therapeutic diphenylcyclopropenone sensitization with weekly scalp DPC. Total RNA was isolated from whole blood that had not been fractionated. In the case of this clonotype: Its antigen is currently unknown.

The sequence was collected from a woman aged 45-65 years with alopecia areata. Some clones in this sample may be carry-over from other donors' samples. The sample was whole blood, taken in connection with sensitization to the hapten diphenylcyclopropenone (DPC). The rearrangement joins TRBV19 to TRBJ2-1; TRBD2 agrees at 9 bases. The chain's CDR3 is CASSTGTSSEQFF. CDR3 nucleotides: TGTGCCAGTAGTACTGGGACTAGCAGTGAGCAGTTCTTC.